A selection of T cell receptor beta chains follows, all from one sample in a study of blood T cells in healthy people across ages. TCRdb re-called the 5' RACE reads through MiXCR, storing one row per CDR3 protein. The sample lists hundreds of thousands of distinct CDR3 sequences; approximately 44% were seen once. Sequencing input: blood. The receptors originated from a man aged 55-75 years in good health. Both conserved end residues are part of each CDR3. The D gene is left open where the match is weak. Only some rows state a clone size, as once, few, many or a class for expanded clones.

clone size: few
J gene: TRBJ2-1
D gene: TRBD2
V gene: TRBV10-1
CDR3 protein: CASRERGGGNNEQFF
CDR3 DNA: TGCGCCAGCAGGGAGCGGGGGGGGGGAAACAATGAGCAGTTCTTC

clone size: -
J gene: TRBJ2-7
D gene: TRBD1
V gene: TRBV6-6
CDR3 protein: CASSYPDRVMYF
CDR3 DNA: TGTGCCAGCAGTTACCCAGACAGGGTAATGTACTTC

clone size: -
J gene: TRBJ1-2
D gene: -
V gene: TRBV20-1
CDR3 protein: CSAWDIGNYGHTF
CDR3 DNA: TGCAGTGCCTGGGACATCGGTAACTATGGCCACACCTTC

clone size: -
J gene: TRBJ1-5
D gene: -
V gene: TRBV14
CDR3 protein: CASSQRLSQPQHF
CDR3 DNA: TGTGCCAGCAGCCAAAGGTTGAGTCAGCCCCAGCATTTT

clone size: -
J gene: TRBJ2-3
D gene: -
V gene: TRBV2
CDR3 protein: CAIHPTGGGSTDTQYF
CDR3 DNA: TGTGCCATCCACCCTACGGGGGGCGGGAGCACAGATACGCAGTATTTT

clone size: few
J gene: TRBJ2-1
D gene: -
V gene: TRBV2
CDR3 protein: CASSLHRAGEADEQFF
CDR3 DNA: TGTGCCAGCAGTCTCCACAGGGCTGGTGAAGCGGATGAGCAGTTCTTC

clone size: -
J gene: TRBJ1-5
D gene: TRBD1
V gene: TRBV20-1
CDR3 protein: CSAPGRAGTDSNQPQHF
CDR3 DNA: TGCAGTGCTCCCGGCAGAGCCGGGACAGATAGCAATCAGCCCCAGCATTTT

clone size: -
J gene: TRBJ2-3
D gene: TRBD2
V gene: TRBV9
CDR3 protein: CASSVAGTSGGVDTQYF
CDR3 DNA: TGTGCCAGCAGCGTAGCAGGGACTAGCGGGGGGGTAGATACGCAGTATTTT

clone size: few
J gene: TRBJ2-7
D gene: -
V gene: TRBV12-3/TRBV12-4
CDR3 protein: CASSLDPQNYEQYF
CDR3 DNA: TGTGCCAGCAGTTTAGACCCCCAAAACTACGAGCAGTACTTC

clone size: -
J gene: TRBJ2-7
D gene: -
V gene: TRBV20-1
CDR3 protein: CSARLPAALYNEQYF
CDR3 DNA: TGCAGTGCTAGGCTCCCAGCGGCCCTATACAATGAGCAGTACTTC

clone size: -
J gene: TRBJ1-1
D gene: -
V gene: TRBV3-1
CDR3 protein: CASSQKTNTEAFF
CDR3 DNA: TGTGCCAGCAGCCAAAAGACAAACACTGAAGCTTTCTTT

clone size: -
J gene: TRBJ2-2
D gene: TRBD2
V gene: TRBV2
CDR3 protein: CASIGLAGRGGELFF
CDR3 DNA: TGTGCCAGCATCGGACTAGCGGGGCGCGGCGGGGAGCTGTTTTTT

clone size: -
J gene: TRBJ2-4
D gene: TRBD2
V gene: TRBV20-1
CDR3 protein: CSARGTSGISQYF
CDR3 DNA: TGCAGTGCCAGGGGGACTAGCGGGATTAGTCAGTACTTC

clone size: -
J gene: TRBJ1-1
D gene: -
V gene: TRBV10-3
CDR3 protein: CAISEPRLGSGNTEAFF
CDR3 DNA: TGTGCCATCAGTGAGCCCCGACTCGGATCCGGGAACACTGAAGCTTTCTTT

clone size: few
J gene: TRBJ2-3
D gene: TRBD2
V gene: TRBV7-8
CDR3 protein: CASSSTKTSGGYTDTQYF
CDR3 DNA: TGTGCCAGCAGCTCCACCAAGACTAGCGGGGGGTACACAGATACGCAGTATTTT

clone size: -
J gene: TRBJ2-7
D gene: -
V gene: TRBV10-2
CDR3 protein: CASSESGRGTYEQYF
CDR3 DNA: TGCGCCAGCAGTGAGTCGGGGCGGGGAACCTACGAGCAGTACTTC

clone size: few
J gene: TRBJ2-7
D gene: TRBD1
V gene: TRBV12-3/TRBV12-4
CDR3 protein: CVSSLTGESYNEQYF
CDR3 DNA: TGTGTCAGCAGCCTTACAGGGGAGTCCTACAATGAGCAGTACTTC

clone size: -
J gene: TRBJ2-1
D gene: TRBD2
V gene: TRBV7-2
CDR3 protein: CASSFGGLAPNEQFF
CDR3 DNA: TGTGCCAGCAGTTTTGGGGGACTAGCCCCCAATGAGCAGTTCTTC

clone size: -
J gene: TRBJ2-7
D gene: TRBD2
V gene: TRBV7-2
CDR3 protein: CASSLDLSGGAYEQYF
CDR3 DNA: TGTGCCAGCAGCTTAGATCTCAGCGGGGGGGCCTACGAGCAGTACTTC

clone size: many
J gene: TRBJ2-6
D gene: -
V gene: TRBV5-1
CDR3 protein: CASSTTGTGANVLTF
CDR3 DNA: TGCGCCAGCAGCACCACAGGGACTGGGGCCAACGTCCTGACTTTC

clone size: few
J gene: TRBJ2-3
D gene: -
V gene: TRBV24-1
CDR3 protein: CATSDRGAWTNTQYF
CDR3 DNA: TGTGCCACCAGTGACCGAGGGGCCTGGACTAATACGCAGTATTTT

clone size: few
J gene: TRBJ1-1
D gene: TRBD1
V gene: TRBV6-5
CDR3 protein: CASSLQGGRAFF
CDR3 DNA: TGTGCCAGCAGTTTACAGGGGGGACGAGCTTTCTTT

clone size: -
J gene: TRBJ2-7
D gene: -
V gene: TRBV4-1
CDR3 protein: CASSQVLRYEQYF
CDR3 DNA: TGCGCCAGCAGCCAAGTGCTTAGATACGAGCAGTACTTC

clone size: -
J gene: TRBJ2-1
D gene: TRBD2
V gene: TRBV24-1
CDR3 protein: CATSDISGDAPYNEQFF
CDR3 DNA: TGTGCCACCAGTGACATTAGCGGGGATGCCCCCTACAATGAGCAGTTCTTC

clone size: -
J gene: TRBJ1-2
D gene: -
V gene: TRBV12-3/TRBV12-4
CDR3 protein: CASSKLNRIRNGYTF
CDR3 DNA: TGTGCCAGCAGTAAACTCAATCGGATCAGGAATGGCTACACCTTC

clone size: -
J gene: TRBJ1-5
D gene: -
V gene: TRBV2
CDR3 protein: CASSFVGASRQPQHF
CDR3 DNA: TGTGCCAGCAGTTTCGTGGGGGCGAGCAGGCAGCCCCAGCATTTT

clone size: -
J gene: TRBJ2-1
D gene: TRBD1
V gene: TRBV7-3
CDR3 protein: CASSPDRGRRGEQFF
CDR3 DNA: TGTGCCAGCAGCCCTGACAGGGGGCGCCGGGGTGAGCAGTTCTTC

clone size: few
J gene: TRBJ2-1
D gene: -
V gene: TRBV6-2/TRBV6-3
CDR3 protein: CASSYPRGGSYNEQFF
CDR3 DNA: TGTGCCAGCAGTTACCCAAGAGGGGGTTCCTACAATGAGCAGTTCTTC

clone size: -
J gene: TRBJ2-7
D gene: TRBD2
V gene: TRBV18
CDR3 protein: CASSPNQRDVYEQYF
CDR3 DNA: TGTGCCAGCTCACCAAACCAGCGGGACGTCTACGAGCAGTACTTC

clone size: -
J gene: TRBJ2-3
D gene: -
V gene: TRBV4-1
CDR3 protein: CASSSLGANRGVSTDTQYF
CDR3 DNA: TGCGCCAGCAGCTCCCTGGGGGCTAATCGGGGGGTTAGCACAGATACGCAGTATTTT

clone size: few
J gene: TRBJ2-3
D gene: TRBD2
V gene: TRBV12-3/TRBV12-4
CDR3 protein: CASSFDGTSGGPFTQYF
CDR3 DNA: TGTGCCAGCAGTTTCGATGGGACTAGCGGGGGGCCATTTACGCAGTATTTT

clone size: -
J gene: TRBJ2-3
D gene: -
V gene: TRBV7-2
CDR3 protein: CASSPQGRNTDTQYF
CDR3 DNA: TGTGCCAGCAGCCCGCAGGGGCGGAACACAGATACGCAGTATTTT